This TCR beta chain was captured by sequencing in a study of PD-1 blockade in classical Hodgkin lymphoma. As for the study in general: Intravenous infusions of nivolumab 3 mg/kg reached patients every 2 weeks. Study-level results: Relapsed/refractory patients reportedly had the lowest baseline TCR diversity, below newly diagnosed patients, who were below healthy donors. CD4+ TCR diversity rose significantly by C4D1, and CD8+ TCR diversity did not. Complete responders matched newly diagnosed patients in baseline diversity.

Assay: immunoSEQ multiplex PCR; the TCRdb copy retains only in-frame clones and omits some. Altogether 70,000 or so clones are present, just over 90% being singletons, with the ten largest covering 8%. Germline V CDR1 and CDR2: MNHEY, SVGAGI. The CDR3 is 13 residues long. V lost 3 bases, J lost 2 bases, and 7 bases lay in between. Every patient experienced relapse after autologous stem cell transplantation, and brentuximab vedotin exposure varied. In the case of this clone: Its antigen is not identified. This sample also contains other DNA sequences that code for the same CDR3.

V usage is TRBV6-5 and J usage is TRBJ1-1, with D possibly matching TRBD1 (5 bases). The sequences come from peripheral blood mononuclear cells (PBMCs), collected at baseline. The receptor comes from a human donor with classical Hodgkin lymphoma. This CDR3 reads CASSYGGNTEAFF. CDR3 bases: TGTGCCAGCAGTTATGGGGGAAACACTGAAGCTTTCTTT.